This is a list of T cell receptor beta chains from one sample in a study of blood T cells in healthy people across ages. MiXCR, run by TCRdb on the 5' RACE reads, gives a single entry per CDR3 protein. The sample contains 750,000 to 950,000 distinct CDR3 sequences, roughly 25% of which appear only once. These data were also filed under a second study, of T cells of mothers and their children.

Sequenced sample: blood. Receptor source: a boy aged 10-17 years in good health. Each CDR3 is given with its conserved first and last residue. The D gene is left open where the match is weak. Part of the rows lack a size; the others show once, few, many or a class for expanded clones.

clone_size: -
v_call: TRBV14
d_call: TRBD1
j_call: TRBJ2-7
cdr3_nt: TGTGCCAGCAGCGGACAGGGCACGGGGTCCTACGAGCAGTACTTC
cdr3_aa: CASSGQGTGSYEQYF

clone_size: -
v_call: TRBV27
d_call: -
j_call: TRBJ2-7
cdr3_nt: TGTGCCAGCAGTTGCGGCGGATCCTACGAGCAGTACTTC
cdr3_aa: CASSCGGSYEQYF

clone_size: -
v_call: TRBV7-2
d_call: -
j_call: TRBJ2-1
cdr3_nt: TGTGCCAGCAGCTTGGGGCTCGGGACACCGTACAATGAGCAGCTCTTC
cdr3_aa: CASSLGLGTPYNEQLF

clone_size: -
v_call: TRBV7-3
d_call: TRBD2
j_call: TRBJ2-7
cdr3_nt: TGTGCCAGCAGCCCTGGTGGGACTAGCGGTTACGAGCAGTACTTC
cdr3_aa: CASSPGGTSGYEQYF

clone_size: few
v_call: TRBV12-3/TRBV12-4
d_call: -
j_call: TRBJ1-2
cdr3_nt: TGTGCCAGCAGTTTAGGACAGAGCGCATGGGGCTACACCTTC
cdr3_aa: CASSLGQSAWGYTF

clone_size: few
v_call: TRBV7-9
d_call: TRBD2
j_call: TRBJ2-5
cdr3_nt: TGTGCCAGCAGCTTAGCGGACTGGCGGGGGGTCCAAGAGACCCAGTACTTC
cdr3_aa: CASSLADWRGVQETQYF

clone_size: -
v_call: TRBV18
d_call: -
j_call: TRBJ2-5
cdr3_nt: TGTGCCAGCTCAACCCGACCCGTGGAGACCCAGTACTTC
cdr3_aa: CASSTRPVETQYF

clone_size: -
v_call: TRBV5-1
d_call: -
j_call: TRBJ2-2
cdr3_nt: TGCGCCAGCTCCCCGGCGAGGACTCAGAACACCGGGGAGCTGTTTTTT
cdr3_aa: CASSPARTQNTGELFF

clone_size: -
v_call: TRBV5-5
d_call: TRBD1
j_call: TRBJ2-5
cdr3_nt: TGTGCCAGCAGCTTCAGGACAGGGGGACTTCGAGAGACCCAGTACTTC
cdr3_aa: CASSFRTGGLRETQYF

clone_size: -
v_call: TRBV5-1
d_call: -
j_call: TRBJ2-7
cdr3_nt: TGCGCCAGCAGCTTGTTCGGGCTGACCTACGAGCAGTACTTC
cdr3_aa: CASSLFGLTYEQYF

clone_size: few
v_call: TRBV4-1
d_call: TRBD2
j_call: TRBJ2-1
cdr3_nt: TGCGCCAGCAGCCAGACCAATAGCGGGGGGGTTGGGAATGAGCAGTTCTTC
cdr3_aa: CASSQTNSGGVGNEQFF

clone_size: -
v_call: TRBV2
d_call: -
j_call: TRBJ2-1
cdr3_nt: TGTGCCAGCAGTGGTGAAGGGGACAATGAGCAGTTCTTC
cdr3_aa: CASSGEGDNEQFF

clone_size: -
v_call: TRBV6-6
d_call: -
j_call: TRBJ2-1
cdr3_nt: TGTGCCAGCAGTTACTCGAGGGGGGTGGGCAATGAGCAGTTCTTC
cdr3_aa: CASSYSRGVGNEQFF